The next 27 T cell receptor beta chains were all read from a single sample in a study of cytomegalovirus exposure and HLA in healthy donors. PCR primers comprised 60 Vbeta and 13 Jbeta primers. This table comes from immunoSEQ multiplex PCR, and its TCRdb copy is limited to in-frame clones, with some not included. Of about 260,000 clones detected, roughly four fifths appear once; the ten largest clones hold about 2%. The sample taken for sequencing was PBMCs. The receptors come from a woman aged 40 to 49 in good health and CMV-seropositive.

The chain carries TRBV6-4 and TRBJ2-2; tentatively, D is TRBD1 (6 bases). Germline V lookup: CDR1 MRHNA, CDR2 SNTAGT. V lost 6 bases and J lost 1, with 9 bases in between. The CDR3 spans 14 residues. The CDR3 DNA follows: TGTGCCAGCAGACCGGGACAGAACACCGGGGAGCTGTTTTTT. Translating it yields CASRPGQNTGELFF.

This chain links TRBV28 with TRBJ1-5, with D tentatively TRBD1 (5 bases). Germline CDR1 and CDR2: MDHEN and SYDVKM. V lost 2 bases and J 4 bases, leaving 9 bases between the germline ends. This CDR3 has 14 residues. The chain's CDR3 is CASSLVTANQPQHF. DNA for the CDR3: TGTGCCAGCAGTTTAGTGACAGCTAATCAGCCCCAGCATTTT.

This clone appeared a few times. V is TRBV6-5 and J is TRBJ2-1; TRBD2 matches 11 bases. V lost 6 bases to trimming and J lost 3 bases; unmatched junction nucleotides: 4. The CDR3 loop spans 15 amino acids. CDR1 and CDR2 (germline): MNHEY, SVGAGI. The DNA for the CDR3 is TGTGCCAGCAGACCGGGGACTAGCGGCTACAATGAGCAGTTCTTC. Its protein product is CASRPGTSGYNEQFF.

CDR3: CASSDSSYEQYF. The CDR3 DNA sequence: TGTGCCAGTAGTGATAGCTCCTACGAGCAGTACTTC. This chain links TRBV19 with TRBJ2-7; D unclear. The germline gives CDR1 LNHDA, CDR2 SQIVND (reference sequence). The CDR3 consists of 12 residues. Trimming cost V 5 bases and J 0 bases, with 5 bases left between them.

This chain connects TRBV6-5 to TRBJ2-2, with 7 bases lining up with TRBD2. The J segment lost 4 bases and the V segment lost 5 bases, leaving 7 bases of the junction unmatched. Looked up from germline, CDR1 is MNHEY and CDR2 is SVGAGI. The CDR3 length is 15 residues. CDR3 nucleotide sequence: TGTGCCAGCAGTCGAGGACTAGATCGCACCGGGGAGCTGTTTTTT. It yields the protein CASSRGLDRTGELFF.

This sequence joins TRBV28 and TRBJ1-2; weak D call: TRBD1 (5 bases). With 3 bases removed from V and 6 bases from J, the gap between germline ends came to 11 bases. The CDR3 extends over 13 amino acids. Germline values: CDR1 MDHEN, CDR2 SYDVKM. DNA for the CDR3: TGTGCCAGCAGTTTGGGCAGGGCTGATGGCTACACCTTC. As protein: CASSLGRADGYTF.

This chain uses TRBV7-9 with TRBJ2-1; TRBD1 aligns across 8 bases. The J segment lost 4 bases and the V segment lost 2 bases, leaving 7 bases of the junction unmatched. Per the germline V gene, CDR1 is SEHNR and CDR2 is FQNEAQ (reference sequence). The CDR3 spans 16 residues. The CDR3 DNA is TGTGCCAGCAGCTTAAGGGACAGGCTAAGATACAATGAGCAGTTCTTC. This codes for CASSLRDRLRYNEQFF.

This chain connects TRBV6-6 to TRBJ1-4, with TRBD1 matching 7 bases. Germline CDR1 reads MNHNY; CDR2 reads SVGAGI (reference sequence). The CDR3 is 15 amino acids. The junction had 3 bases not matched to a gene; V was cut back by 2 bases and J by 3 bases. CDR3 region: CASSYRGQPNEKLFF. The CDR3, as DNA: TGTGCCAGCAGTTACAGGGGACAGCCTAATGAAAAACTGTTTTTT.

This chain links TRBV4-3 with TRBJ2-7, with 12 nucleotides matching TRBD2. CDR3 length: 18 residues. The J segment lost 6 bases and the V segment lost 3 bases, leaving 15 bases of the junction unmatched. Germline V gives CDR1 LGHNA, CDR2 YSLEER. The CDR3 here is CASSHLLAGGPGLAEQYF. DNA of the CDR3: TGCGCCAGCAGCCATCTTCTAGCGGGAGGGCCAGGCCTTGCCGAGCAGTACTTC.

A single count supports this clone. The V call is TRBV9, the J call TRBJ1-3; D may be TRBD1 (5 bases). V lost 0 bases and J lost 2, with 9 bases in between. Germline V gives CDR1 SGDLS, CDR2 YYNGEE. The CDR3 covers 15 residues. The CDR3 DNA reads TGTGCCAGCAGCGTAGTAGGGGATCCTGGAAACACCATATATTTT. As protein: CASSVVGDPGNTIYF.

The rearrangement joins TRBV30 to TRBJ2-4, with unresolved D. Trimming took 2 bases from V and 0 from J, leaving 11 bases between them. Looked up from germline, CDR1 is GTSNPN and CDR2 is SVGIG (reference sequence). The CDR3 sequence is 15 residues long. In DNA, the CDR3 is TGTGCCTGGAGTCCCAAACACCTAGCCAAAAACATTCAGTACTTC. Amino acid sequence: CAWSPKHLAKNIQYF. Variable domain in full (rest from reference TRBV30 and TRBJ2-4): SQTIHQWPATLVQPVGSPLSLECTVEGTSNPNLYWYRQAAGRGLQLLFYSVGIGQISSEVPQNLSASRPQDRQFILSSKKLLLSDSGFYLCAWSPKHLAKNIQYFGAGTRLSVL.

This clone was counted only a few times. This rearrangement joins TRBV19 to TRBJ1-5; maybe TRBD1 (6 bases). This CDR3 comprises 14 residues. V was cut by 6 bases and J by 7 bases, with 16 bases left in between. CDR1 and CDR2 from the germline V gene are LNHDA and SQIVND (reference sequence). CDR3 DNA: TGTGCCAGTAGCACCACAGGGCCCTACCAGCCCCAGCATTTT. As protein: CASSTTGPYQPQHF.

This chain links TRBV10-3 with TRBJ1-4; no clear D gene. Germline CDR1 reads ENHRY; CDR2 reads SYGVKD. The ends were cut back, 2 bases at V and 0 bases at J, with 10 bases in the middle. This CDR3 has 16 amino acids. CDR3 DNA sequence: TGTGCCATCAGTGAGGTCTCTTCGGCAACTAATGAAAAACTGTTTTTT. This gives the protein CAISEVSSATNEKLFF.

This chain links TRBV19 with TRBJ2-7; 8 bases align to TRBD1. Germline V CDR1 and CDR2: LNHDA, SQIVND (reference sequence). This CDR3 region has 15 residues. The V segment lost 4 bases and the J segment 2 bases; nucleotides outside the gene matches: 7. Here the CDR3 reads CASSTPTGETYEQYF. Written as DNA, the CDR3 is TGTGCCAGTAGTACCCCGACAGGGGAAACCTACGAGCAGTACTTC.

The chain is built from TRBV6-6 and TRBJ2-7; TRBD2 matches at 10 bases. The V gene end was trimmed by 6 bases and the J gene end by 2 bases; junction bases not matched to a gene: 4. Per germline, CDR1 MNHNY and CDR2 SVGAGI (reference sequence). The CDR3 extends over 14 amino acids. Here the CDR3 DNA reads TGTGCCAGCAGGCGGACTAGCGGCCCCTACGAGCAGTACTTC. Protein product: CASRRTSGPYEQYF.

The rearrangement links TRBV5-1 to TRBJ2-3, with a possible D match to TRBD1 (5 bases). The CDR3 loop spans 15 amino acids. V dropped 5 bases and J dropped 1 base, with 14 bases sitting between them. Germline loops: CDR1 SGHRS, CDR2 YFSETQ. The CDR3, as DNA: TGCGCCAGCAGTATAACCCAGGGTGGCACAGATACGCAGTATTTT. Protein: CASSITQGGTDTQYF.

V is TRBV14 and J is TRBJ2-7; the match to TRBD2 covers 11 bases. V lost 4 bases to trimming and J lost 0 bases; unmatched junction nucleotides: 5. CDR1 is SGHDN and CDR2 is FVKESK in the germline V gene. This CDR3 is built from 16 residues. The CDR3 region is CASSLLGLAGSYEQYF. The CDR3 region has the DNA TGTGCCAGCAGCCTCCTCGGACTAGCGGGCTCCTACGAGCAGTACTTC.

The genes are TRBV29-1 and TRBJ2-3, with a tentative D call TRBD2 (6 bases). The V end lost 4 bases, the J end lost 0 bases, and 11 bases lay between the germline ends. This CDR3 is 14 amino acids long. CDR1 and CDR2 (germline): SQVTM, ANQGSEA. CDR3: CSVAAGTSTDTQYF. DNA for the CDR3: TGCAGCGTTGCGGCGGGGACTAGCACAGATACGCAGTATTTT.

The rearrangement joins TRBV7-9 to TRBJ2-7; TRBD1 matches 10 bases. There are 17 residues in the CDR3. The J segment lost 1 base and the V segment lost 0 bases, leaving 6 bases of the junction unmatched. Germline V gives CDR1 SEHNR, CDR2 FQNEAQ (reference sequence). As DNA, the CDR3 is TGTGCCAGCAGCTTAGCGTTTGCGGGACAGGGGTCCTACGAGCAGTACTTC. Protein: CASSLAFAGQGSYEQYF.

This sequence joins TRBV6-4 and TRBJ2-2, with 8 bases identical to TRBD2. Germline values: CDR1 MRHNA, CDR2 SNTAGT. This CDR3 region has 15 residues. V lost 4 bases, J lost 5 bases, and 6 bases stayed unmatched. CDR3 bases: TGTGCCAGCAGTGCAACTCCTAGCGGGACCGGGGAGCTGTTTTTT. Protein product: CASSATPSGTGELFF.

The chain recombines TRBV19 with TRBJ1-1; 9 bases agree with TRBD1. The junction had 0 bases not matched to a gene; V was cut back by 3 bases and J by 4 bases. This CDR3 has 13 residues. The germline V gene has CDR1 LNHDA and CDR2 SQIVND (reference sequence). The CDR3 bases are TGTGCCAGTAGTATGGGACAGGGCACTGAAGCTTTCTTT. It translates to CASSMGQGTEAFF. The complete variable domain, with remaining parts taken from reference TRBV19 and TRBJ1-1, reads DGGITQSPKYLFRKEGQNVTLSCEQNLNHDAMYWYRQDPGQGLRLIYYSQIVNDFQKGDIAEGYSVSREKKESFPLTVTSAQKNPTAFYLCASSMGQGTEAFFGQGTRLTVV.

V gene TRBV14 combines with J gene TRBJ2-3; 13 bases align to TRBD2. The germline gives CDR1 SGHDN, CDR2 FVKESK. The CDR3 extends over 16 amino acids. J was trimmed by 5 bases and V by 5 bases; bases with no gene match: 7. The CDR3 DNA follows: TGTGCCAGCAGCTACTCACTAGCGGGAGGGGAAGATACGCAGTATTTT. This sequence encodes CASSYSLAGGEDTQYF.

The chain joins TRBV30 to TRBJ2-5, with D possibly TRBD1 on 6 matching bases. CDR1 is GTSNPN, CDR2 SVGIG, per germline (reference sequence). The germline V and J ends were trimmed by 2 bases and 7 bases, with 11 bases remaining between them. This CDR3 contains 12 residues. CDR3 in DNA: TGTGCCTGGAGTAGGGGGTCGGGGACCCAGTACTTC. Protein sequence: CAWSRGSGTQYF.

This clone is judged medium-sized. CDR3 bases: TGTGCCAGCAGTGACAGAGCGGGAGTTACAGATACGCAGTATTTT. Residues: CASSDRAGVTDTQYF. J is TRBJ2-3 and V is TRBV6-4, with 8 bases fitting TRBD2. This CDR3 comprises 15 residues. The junction had 4 bases not matched to a gene; V was cut back by 2 bases and J by 3 bases. Germline loops: CDR1 MRHNA, CDR2 SNTAGT.

The genes are TRBV11-3 and TRBJ2-1, with D tentatively TRBD2 (6 bases). Germline V gene data show CDR1 as SGHNT and CDR2 as YENEEA. Trimming shortened V by 7 bases and J by 5 bases, and 6 bases separated the two germline ends. The CDR3 loop spans 11 amino acids. The CDR3 is CASTGDNEQFF. The CDR3 region has the DNA TGTGCCAGCACGGGGGACAATGAGCAGTTCTTC.

The chain combines TRBV20-1 with TRBJ2-3; D remains ambiguous. Trimming cost V 6 bases and J 4 bases, with 8 bases left between them. The germline gives CDR1 DFQATT, CDR2 SNEGSKA (reference sequence). CDR3 size: 11 residues. CDR3 amino acids: CSASTPDTQYF. CDR3 coding DNA: TGCAGTGCCTCTACCCCAGATACGCAGTATTTT.

In its sample, this clone was seen a few times. This chain connects TRBV4-1 to TRBJ2-3; 8 nucleotides match TRBD2. This CDR3 spans 18 amino acids. Germline V gene lookup returns CDR1 MGHRA and CDR2 YSYEKL. Trimming at V came to 1 base and at J to 2 bases, leaving 11 bases not matched to a gene. CDR3 loop: CASSQGSQSGRPTDTQYF. The CDR3 DNA reads as TGCGCCAGCAGCCAAGGCTCCCAGAGCGGGAGACCCACAGATACGCAGTATTTT.